Below, 15 T cell receptor beta chains from the same sample are listed, as sequenced in a study of blood T cell repertoires in COVID-19. Clones were sequenced by immunoSEQ multiplex PCR, and TCRdb holds only the in-frame ones, with some missing. This sample carries some 240,000 clones, 80% to 90% of them seen once, and the ten largest clones take under 5%. What was sequenced was PBMCs or T cells enriched from blood (not recorded which). Source of these receptors: a man between 25 and 39 years old with acute COVID-19.

A single count supports this clone. The chain carries TRBV4-2 and TRBJ1-1; TRBD1 agrees at 7 bases. CDR1 and CDR2 from the germline V gene are LGHNA and YNFKEQ. J lost 1 base, V lost 5 bases, and 7 bases had no gene match. This CDR3 is 15 amino acids long. CDR3 nucleotide sequence: TGTGCCAGCAGCTACGCCGGGACAGCGAACACTGAAGCTTTCTTT. It specifies CASSYAGTANTEAFF.

The V and J genes are TRBV7-8 and TRBJ2-6; no firm D call. Trimming left V 2 bases short and J 4 bases short, with 9 bases between. Germline CDR1 reads SGHVS; CDR2 reads FQNEAQ. The CDR3 runs 15 residues. In DNA form, the CDR3 reads TGTGCCAGCAGCTTATTGGTAGCCGGGGCCAACGTCCTGACTTTC. This encodes CASSLLVAGANVLTF.

This rearrangement joins TRBV3-1 (or the pseudogene TRBV3-2) to TRBJ1-1; TRBD1 agrees at 9 bases. Unmatched junction bases numbered 5, after V lost 2 bases and J lost 4 bases. The CDR3 length is 15 residues. The germline V gene encodes CDR1 LGHDT and CDR2 YNNKEL (reference sequence). CDR3 sequence: CASSQRQGDGTEAFF. The CDR3 nucleotides read TGTGCCAGCAGCCAAAGACAGGGGGATGGCACTGAAGCTTTCTTT.

The CDR3 reads CASSADSEAFF. Written as DNA, the CDR3 is TGTGCCAGCAGTGCTGACAGTGAAGCTTTCTTT. V usage is TRBV6-6 and J usage is TRBJ1-1, with a possible D match to TRBD1 (5 bases). The CDR3 is made up of 11 amino acids. V was pared by 5 bases and J by 7 bases, with 8 bases between. Germline values: CDR1 MNHNY, CDR2 SVGAGI (reference sequence).

The chain joins TRBV29-1 to TRBJ2-1; D not certain. This CDR3 has 16 amino acids. CDR1 and CDR2 (germline): SQVTM, ANQGSEA. V was shortened by 4 bases and J by 5 bases, with 21 bases between the two germline ends. CDR3 in amino acids: CSVGTLGPMSNNEQFF. The DNA of the CDR3 is TGCAGCGTTGGTACGTTGGGCCCTATGAGTAACAATGAGCAGTTCTTC.

V and J are TRBV18 and TRBJ2-3, with 7 bases fitting TRBD1. The CDR3 sequence is 15 residues long. The V gene's germline CDR1 is KGHSH and CDR2 LQKENI. Losses at the gene ends were 3 bases for V and 6 bases for J; bases not matched to a gene: 9. The chain's CDR3 is CASSPSGGAPDTQYF. CDR3 coding DNA: TGTGCCAGCTCACCCTCAGGGGGAGCCCCCGATACGCAGTATTTT.

The chain uses TRBV28 and TRBJ1-1; D is undetermined. The V end was cut by 6 bases, the J end by 6 bases, with 26 bases between. Germline CDR1 and CDR2: MDHEN and SYDVKM. CDR3 length: 17 amino acids. This CDR3 reads CASSLEGGRRTNPEAFF. CDR3 DNA: TGTGCCAGCAGCCTAGAGGGTGGCAGAAGAACAAACCCTGAAGCTTTCTTT.

The genes are TRBV5-1 and TRBJ1-4; weak D call: TRBD1 (6 bases). V was cut by 6 bases and J by 8 bases, with 17 bases left in between. The CDR3 is made up of 14 amino acids. In germline, CDR1 is SGHRS, CDR2 YFSETQ. The CDR3 DNA is TGCGCCAGCAAACACAGGGAGCAAGGAGAAAAACTGTTTTTT. Protein sequence: CASKHREQGEKLFF.

In nucleotides, the CDR3 is TGTGCCAGCAGCCTGGGGAGTCCCGATGAGCAGTTCTTC. This gives the protein CASSLGSPDEQFF. The chain is built from TRBV27 and TRBJ2-1; D possibly corresponds to TRBD2 (5 bases). V dropped 6 bases and J dropped 8 bases, with 14 bases sitting between them. Per germline, CDR1 MNHEY and CDR2 SMNVEV (reference sequence). CDR3 length equals 13 residues.

The chain combines TRBV14 with TRBJ2-7; maybe TRBD2 (6 bases). The CDR3 runs to 14 residues. Trimming took off 5 bases at V and 2 bases at J, with 13 bases between the two ends. Per germline, CDR1 SGHDN and CDR2 FVKESK. In DNA, the CDR3 is TGTGCCAGCAGCGTACCTAGCGCTCCCTACGAGCAGTACGTC. Translated, it gives CASSVPSAPYEQYV.

The rearrangement uses TRBV7-8 and TRBJ2-5; a weak D match, TRBD1 (6 bases). V dropped 7 bases and J dropped 5 bases, with 8 bases sitting between them. Germline CDR1 reads SGHVS; CDR2 reads FQNEAQ. This CDR3 region has 11 residues. The CDR3 nucleotides read TGTGCCAGCATGAGGGGGGAGACCCAGTACTTC. This codes for CASMRGETQYF. Looking up the rest from reference TRBV7-8 and TRBJ2-5 gives the full variable domain: GAGVSQSPRYKVAKRGQDVALRCDPISGHVSLFWYQQALGQGPEFLTYFQNEAQLDKSGLPSDRFFAERPEGSVSTLKIQRTQQEDSAVYLCASMRGETQYFGPGTRLLVL.

The gene calls are TRBV28 and TRBJ1-4, with D possibly being TRBD1 (5 bases). V lost 3 bases to trimming and J lost 2 bases, with 10 bases between them. Germline CDR1 MDHEN, CDR2 SYDVKM. This CDR3 region has 15 residues. The CDR3: CASSLGGITNEKLFF. CDR3 nucleotide sequence: TGTGCCAGCAGTTTGGGGGGAATTACTAATGAAAAACTGTTTTTT.

With respect to this clone: The sample contains more than one DNA sequence encoding this CDR3. The V call is TRBV9, the J call TRBJ2-2; the D is unclear. CDR1 is SGDLS and CDR2 is YYNGEE in the germline V gene. CDR3 size: 14 residues. The ends were cut back, 0 bases at V and 2 bases at J, with 5 bases in the middle. The CDR3 protein is CASSVGPNTGELFF. The CDR3 DNA sequence: TGTGCCAGCAGCGTAGGTCCAAACACCGGGGAGCTGTTTTTT.

V and J are TRBV18 and TRBJ2-2, with 12 bases that match TRBD2. Germline V gene sequence: CDR1 KGHSH, CDR2 LQKENI. This CDR3 spans 17 amino acids. The ends lost 5 bases at V and 4 bases at J; junction bases unmatched: 8. In DNA form, the CDR3 reads TGTGCCAGCTCAGCAGAGACTAGCGGGGGATCCACCGGGGAGCTGTTTTTT. Translating gives CASSAETSGGSTGELFF.

DNA of the CDR3: TGTGCCAGTAGTATAGCGTCGCGGGCAGAGGGAAGCAATCAGCCCCAGCATTTT. Translating it yields CASSIASRAEGSNQPQHF. This chain links TRBV19 with TRBJ1-5; D gene ambiguous. V was pared by 1 base and J by 1 base, with 17 bases between. CDR1 is LNHDA, CDR2 SQIVND, per germline (reference sequence). The length of the CDR3 is 18 residues. Complete variable domain (other parts from reference TRBV19 and TRBJ1-5): DGGITQSPKYLFRKEGQNVTLSCEQNLNHDAMYWYRQDPGQGLRLIYYSQIVNDFQKGDIAEGYSVSREKKESFPLTVTSAQKNPTAFYLCASSIASRAEGSNQPQHFGDGTRLSIL.